These T cell receptor beta chains were read from a single sample in a study of T-cell reconstitution after alpha-beta-depleted transplantation in children. TCRdb reprocessed the PCR reads with MiXCR, giving one entry per CDR3 protein. The sample includes about 580,000 distinct CDR3 sequences, about 21% of them seen just once. The material sequenced was PBMCs, mostly from graft donor cells, taken 360 days after TCRalphabeta/CD19-depleted stem cell transplant. The receptor source for this set is a boy younger than two who had a stem cell transplant for acute myeloid leukemia, so the T cells may come from the graft donor. The CDR3 runs from the conserved cysteine through the conserved F or W. The D gene is left open where the match is weak. Size tells how often a clone was seen (once, few, many) or the class of an expanded clone, and some rows leave it out.

J,length,V,D,size,DNA,CDR3
TRBJ2-2,14,TRBV12-3/TRBV12-4,-,few,TGTGCCAGCAGTTTAGACGCAGTCCGAGGGGAGCTGTTTTTT,CASSLDAVRGELFF
TRBJ1-2,13,TRBV20-1,-,-,TGCAGTGCCGCACCGGACAGATACTATGGCTACACCTTC,CSAAPDRYYGYTF
TRBJ2-7,13,TRBV5-1,-,few,TGCGCCAGCAGTATTGGTAGTCCCTACGAGCAGTACTTC,CASSIGSPYEQYF
TRBJ1-6,14,TRBV14,-,few,TGTGCCAGCAACCTGGGGGGAGAGAGGTCACCCCTCCACTTT,CASNLGGERSPLHF
TRBJ2-1,11,TRBV5-6,-,many,TGTGCCAGCAGCTTCCGGGACTTCCAGTTCTTC,CASSFRDFQFF
TRBJ2-1,14,TRBV29-1,TRBD1,many,TGCAGCGTTGAAGGGGACAGAGCCTACAATGAGCAGTTCTTC,CSVEGDRAYNEQFF
TRBJ2-5,10,TRBV20-1,TRBD2,many,TGCAGTGCACGGAGCGGGGTGGAGTACTTC,CSARSGVEYF
TRBJ2-1,14,TRBV2,-,-,TGTGCCAGCTTAGCGGCTACTAGCTACAATGAGCAGTTCTTC,CASLAATSYNEQFF
TRBJ1-5,15,TRBV6-5,-,many,TGTGCCAGCAGTTACTCGGCAGGCGGTAATCAGCCCCAGCATTTT,CASSYSAGGNQPQHF
TRBJ1-2,12,TRBV29-1,-,many,TGCAGCGCCTCACAGGGTTGGTATGGCTACACCTTC,CSASQGWYGYTF
TRBJ1-5,15,TRBV20-1,-,few,TGCAGTGCTAGGAACAGAGTTAATAGCAATCAGCCCCAGCATTTT,CSARNRVNSNQPQHF